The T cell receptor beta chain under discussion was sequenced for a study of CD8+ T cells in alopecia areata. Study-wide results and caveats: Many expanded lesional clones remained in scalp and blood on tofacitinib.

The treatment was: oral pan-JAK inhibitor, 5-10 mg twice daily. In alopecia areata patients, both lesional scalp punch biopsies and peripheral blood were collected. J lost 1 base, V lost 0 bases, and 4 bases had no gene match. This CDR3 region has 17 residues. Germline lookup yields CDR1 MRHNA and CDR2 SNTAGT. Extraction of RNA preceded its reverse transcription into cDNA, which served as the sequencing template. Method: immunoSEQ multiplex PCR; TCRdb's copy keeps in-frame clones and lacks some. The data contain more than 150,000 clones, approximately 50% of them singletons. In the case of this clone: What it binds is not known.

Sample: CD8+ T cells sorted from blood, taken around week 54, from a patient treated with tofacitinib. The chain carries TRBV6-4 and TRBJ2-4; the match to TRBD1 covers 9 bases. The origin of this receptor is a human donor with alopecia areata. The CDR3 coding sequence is TGTGCCAGCAGTGACTCACAGGGGGCTCGGGCCAAAAACATTCAGTACTTC. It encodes CASSDSQGARAKNIQYF.